This T cell receptor (beta chain) was profiled in a study of blood T cells in healthy people across ages. Study-wide results and caveats: Higher diversity, along with more naive CD4+ cells, distinguished long-lived donors from aged donors.

A J-beta primer mix and a sample-barcoded 5' primer were used in a second PCR of about 6 to 12 cycles. MiXCR, run by TCRdb on the 5' RACE reads, gives a single entry per CDR3 protein. The data show about 1.6 million distinct CDR3 sequences, about 35% seen once. About this clonotype itself: The antigen remains unidentified.

Germline loops: CDR1 DFQATT, CDR2 SNEGSKA (reference sequence). The length of the CDR3 is 14 residues. Trimming shortened V by 1 base and J by 10 bases, and 17 bases separated the two germline ends. This chain connects TRBV20-1 to TRBJ2-1, with D maybe TRBD1 (6 bases). The sequencing input was blood. This clonotype originated in a woman in her 30s in good health. The CDR3 sequence: CSARVGQGIGEQFF. Written as DNA, the CDR3 is TGCAGTGCTAGAGTGGGGCAGGGGATAGGGGAGCAGTTCTTC.